The entry that follows covers one T cell receptor beta chain sequence. Its target is not known. The data were produced by immunoSEQ multiplex PCR, yet TCRdb's version contains in-frame clones alone and is incomplete. The data hold roughly 700,000 clones, with roughly nine tenths observed a single time. The record originates from a study of Ad26.COV2.S vaccination and SARS-CoV-2 variants. Study results and caveats: Vaccinees and placebo recipients showed similar non-spike TCR breadth. Considerable breadth of spike-specific CD8+ and CD4+ T cell responses has reportedly been documented following vaccination.

Trimming removed 2 bases from V and 3 bases from J, with 6 bases in between. Germline V lookup: CDR1 KGHDR, CDR2 SFDVKD. CDR3 length: 14 amino acids. Documented treatment: approximately 18 received Ad26.COV2.S at low or high dose, single or two shots; roughly five received placebo; per-sample allocation not given. Sampling was performed 63 days after the first vaccine or placebo injection. The clonotype was recovered from a person between 18 and 59 years old who received the Ad26.COV2.S COVID-19 vaccine or a placebo. The sample in question was peripheral blood, obtained in a trial of Ad26.COV2.S vaccine versus placebo. The genes are TRBV24-1 and TRBJ2-2; D call uncertain. CDR3 in amino acids: CATSDYSDTGELFF. As DNA, the CDR3 is TGTGCCACCAGTGATTACTCGGACACCGGGGAGCTGTTTTTT.